This TCR beta chain was profiled in a study of T cell repertoires in cytomegalovirus infection. Regarding the study as a whole: In two of eight donors, the top clonotype was HLA-C-restricted CMV-specific. The study identified carriers of CMV plus the relevant HLA from cumulative public TCR beta family frequency.

Deletions cut 5 bases from V and 0 bases from J, with 13 bases between. Germline values: CDR1 SGHVS, CDR2 FQNEAQ. This CDR3 has 16 amino acids. From the reads, TCRdb called clonotypes with MiXCR, one entry per CDR3 protein. This table holds about 490,000 distinct CDR3 sequences, over 9% found once. This clonotype was counted many times. What it binds is unknown. The sample comprised PBMCs. The gene calls are TRBV7-8 and TRBJ2-2; weak D call: TRBD1 (6 bases). The clonotype was recovered from a human donor in good health (CMV status not recorded). Some clones in this sample may be carry-over from other donors' samples. Here the CDR3 reads CASSIRTAANTGELFF. The CDR3 nucleotides are TGTGCCAGCAGCATCCGGACAGCAGCGAACACCGGGGAGCTGTTTTTT.